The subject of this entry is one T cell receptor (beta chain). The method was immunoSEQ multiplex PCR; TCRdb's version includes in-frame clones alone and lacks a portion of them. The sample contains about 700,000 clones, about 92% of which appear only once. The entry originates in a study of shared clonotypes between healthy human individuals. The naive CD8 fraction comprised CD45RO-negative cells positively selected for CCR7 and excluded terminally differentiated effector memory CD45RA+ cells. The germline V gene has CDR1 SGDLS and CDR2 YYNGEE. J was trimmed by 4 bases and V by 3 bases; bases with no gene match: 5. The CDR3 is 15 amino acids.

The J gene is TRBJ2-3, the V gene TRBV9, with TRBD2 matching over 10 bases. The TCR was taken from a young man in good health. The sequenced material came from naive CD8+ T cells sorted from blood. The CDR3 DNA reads TGTGCCAGCAGCGGTAGCGGGAGGACCGCAGATACGCAGTATTTT. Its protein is CASSGSGRTADTQYF.